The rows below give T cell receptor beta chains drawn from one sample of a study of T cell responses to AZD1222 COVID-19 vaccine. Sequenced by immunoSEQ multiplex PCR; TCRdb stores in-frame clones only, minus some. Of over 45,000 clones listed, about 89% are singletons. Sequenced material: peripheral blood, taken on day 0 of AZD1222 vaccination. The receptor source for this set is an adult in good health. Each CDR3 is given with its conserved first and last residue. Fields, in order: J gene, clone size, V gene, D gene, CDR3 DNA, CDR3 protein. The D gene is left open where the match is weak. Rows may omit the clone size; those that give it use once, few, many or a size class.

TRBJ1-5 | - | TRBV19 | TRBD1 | TGTGCCAGTAGAGCGAACAGGGGCGGCAATCAGCCCCAGCATTTT | CASRANRGGNQPQHF
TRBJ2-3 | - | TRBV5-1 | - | TGCGCCAGCAGCAGAGCCGGGACTAGCACAGATACGCAGTATTTT | CASSRAGTSTDTQYF
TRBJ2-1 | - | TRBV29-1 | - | TGCAGCGTTAAATCCGGGGACACTACCTACAATGAGCAGTTCTTC | CSVKSGDTTYNEQFF
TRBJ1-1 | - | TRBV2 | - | TGTGCCAGCTTGGACGGGATGAACACTGAAGCTTTCTTT | CASLDGMNTEAFF
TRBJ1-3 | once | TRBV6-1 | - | TGTGCCAGCAGTGAAGCGAGGTCTTGGGTCTCTGGAAACACCATATATTTT | CASSEARSWVSGNTIYF
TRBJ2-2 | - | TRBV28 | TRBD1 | TGTGCCAATCGGGGACAGGGGGTTAACACCGGGGAGCTGTTTTTT | CANRGQGVNTGELFF
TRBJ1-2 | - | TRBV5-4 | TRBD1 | TGTGCCAGCAGACGACAGGGGGCTCGGGATGGCTACACCTTC | CASRRQGARDGYTF
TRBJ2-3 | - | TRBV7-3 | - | TGTGCCAGCAGCTTAAACCCGGCGGGGTCGGGTCCAGATACGCAGTATTTT | CASSLNPAGSGPDTQYF
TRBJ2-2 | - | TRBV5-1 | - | TGCGCCAGCAGCCAAGCCCCCGGGACTCACACCGGGGAGCTGTTTTTT | CASSQAPGTHTGELFF
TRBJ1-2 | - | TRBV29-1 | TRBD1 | TGCAGCGTTGACCGTAAGGCTGGGACAGGGATCGATGGCTACACCTTC | CSVDRKAGTGIDGYTF
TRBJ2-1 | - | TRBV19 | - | TGTGCCACGGAGCTCGGGGGGCCCTACAATGAGCAGTTCTTC | CATELGGPYNEQFF
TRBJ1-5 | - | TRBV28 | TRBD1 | TGTGCCAGCAGTTTAACAGGGGCCCATCAGCCCCAGCATTTT | CASSLTGAHQPQHF
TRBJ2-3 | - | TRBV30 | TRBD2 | TGTGCCTGGAGTGTAGGACTAGCGGGAGTCAGGGATACGCAGTATTTT | CAWSVGLAGVRDTQYF
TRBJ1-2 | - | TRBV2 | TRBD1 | TGTGCCAGCAGTGCCAGGGGGCCGGGTGGCTACACCTTC | CASSARGPGGYTF
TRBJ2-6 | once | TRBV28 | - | TGTGCCAGCAGTTTACCGGGCCCTGGGGCCAACGTCCTGACTTTC | CASSLPGPGANVLTF
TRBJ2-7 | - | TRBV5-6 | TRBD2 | TGTGCCAGCAGCTTGCCTAGCGGGAGGAGAGACTACGAGCAGTACTTC | CASSLPSGRRDYEQYF
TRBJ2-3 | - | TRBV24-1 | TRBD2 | TGTGCCACCAGCAGACTAGCGGGAGGTAGCACAGATACGCAGTATTTT | CATSRLAGGSTDTQYF
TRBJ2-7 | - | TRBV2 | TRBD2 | TGTGCCAGCAGTTGGACTAGCGGCTACGAGCAGTACTTC | CASSWTSGYEQYF
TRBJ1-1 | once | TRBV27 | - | TGTGCCAGCAGTCTGCAGAGGGGCACTGAAGCTTTCTTT | CASSLQRGTEAFF
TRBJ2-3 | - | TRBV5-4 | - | TGTGCCAGCAGCTTGGCGTTGCGGGATGGAAGCACAGATACGCAGTATTTT | CASSLALRDGSTDTQYF
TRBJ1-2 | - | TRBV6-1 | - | TGTGCCAGCAGTGAAATGGGACAAGCTAACTATGGCTACACCTTC | CASSEMGQANYGYTF
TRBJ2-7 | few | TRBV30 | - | TGTGCCTGGAGTGAACAGGGCTACGAGCAGTACTTC | CAWSEQGYEQYF
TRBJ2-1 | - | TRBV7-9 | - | TGTGCCAGCAGCTTTAGAGTGGGTGAGCAGTTCTTC | CASSFRVGEQFF
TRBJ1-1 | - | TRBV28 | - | TGTGCCAGCAGTTTAGGGTCGCTGAAAGCTTTCTTT | CASSLGSLKAFF
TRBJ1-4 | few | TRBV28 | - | TGTGCCAGCAGTTCTGTGGGCCCGAGGGGAGGAGGTGAAAAACTGTTTTTT | CASSSVGPRGGGEKLFF
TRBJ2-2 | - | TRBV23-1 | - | TGCGCCAGCAGTCAATCGGGCGGGCGGGTTACCGGGGAGCTGTTTTTT | CASSQSGGRVTGELFF